This T cell receptor (beta chain) was sequenced for a study of molecular identifiers for immune sequencing clone quantification. Study information: Replicates split RNA from about 20,000 or 100,000 naive CD8 cells five ways, and the researchers sequenced four portions.

This clonotype was observed a handful of times. The authors sorted naive CD8 T cells as CD8+CD4-CCR7+CD45RA+. From the PCR reads, TCRdb called clonotypes with MiXCR, one entry per CDR3 protein. The sample records more than 85,000 distinct CDR3 sequences, 30% to 45% being singletons. This receptor was taken from a human donor in good health. Some libraries in this study had Jurkat cell RNA spiked in. Sequencing was carried out using naive CD8+ T cells from blood, with Jurkat cell RNA spiked in. The subset here: FACS-sorted CD8+CD4-CCR7+CD45RA+ naive T cells.

The DNA of the CDR3 is TGTGCCAGCAGTATGCAGCGAATCTCCTACAATGAGCAGTTCTTC. Its protein product is CASSMQRISYNEQFF. The rearrangement links TRBV28 to TRBJ2-1; D not certain. The CDR3 totals 15 residues. Trimming took off 5 bases at V and 0 bases at J, with 11 bases between the two ends. Germline lookup yields CDR1 MDHEN and CDR2 SYDVKM.